This T cell receptor (beta chain) originates from a study of CD8+CD57+ T cells in acquired aplastic anemia. Findings and limits, study-wide: Patients showed no significant difference from controls in CD8+ Simpson's diversity. Fewer than 30 CD8+ CDR3 sequences were shared between patients and controls.

In regard to this clonotype: Its antigen is undetermined.

Using genomic DNA as the template, TCR beta VDJ and CDR3 profiling was carried out. One entry per CDR3 protein, called by TCRdb with MiXCR from the reads. The sample lists hundreds of thousands of distinct CDR3 sequences; 65% to 80% were seen once. Germline-derived CDR1 and CDR2 are SGHNT and YENEEA. V lost 4 bases to trimming and J lost 3 bases; unmatched junction nucleotides: 13. The CDR3 is 17 residues long. Sequenced: sorted CD4+, CD8+, or CD8+CD57+ T cells (not recorded which) from PBMCs. The receptor was isolated from a human donor in good health, serving as a control. V is TRBV11-3 and J is TRBJ2-3; 7 nucleotides agree with TRBD1. CDR3 sequence reads: CASSSRGGRGRTDTQYF. The CDR3 coding sequence is TGTGCCAGCAGCTCCCGGGGTGGAAGGGGGCGAACAGATACGCAGTATTTT.